These 18 T cell receptor beta chains were all obtained from the same sample, sequenced in a study of T cells in Graves' hyperthyroidism and ophthalmopathy. Using RNA transcripts as the source, TCR beta CDR3 regions were amplified. The TCR CDR3 first-round RT-PCR relied on the HTBI primer set. Via MiXCR, TCRdb re-called the multiplex PCR reads, giving one row per CDR3 protein. The sample carries around 300,000 distinct CDR3 sequences, approximately 20% recorded once. Sequencing was performed on blood. The source of these receptors is a young man with Graves' ophthalmopathy.

The genes are TRBV20-1 and TRBJ2-3; D may match TRBD1 or TRBD2 (7 bases each). The CDR3 extends over 16 amino acids. The germline V and J ends were trimmed by 3 bases and 6 bases, with 22 bases remaining between them. The germline V gene encodes CDR1 DFQATT and CDR2 SNEGSKA (reference sequence). The CDR3 region is CSASGGGGSLPDTQYF. In DNA form, the CDR3 reads TGCAGTGCTAGTGGAGGGGGCGGGAGCCTGCCGGATACGCAGTATTTT.

This clonotype was seen repeatedly, ten times or more. The chain is built from TRBV20-1 and TRBJ1-1, with D possibly being TRBD1 (5 bases). The CDR3 is 12 amino acids. Trimming shortened V by 3 bases and J by 6 bases, and 11 bases separated the two germline ends. CDR1 DFQATT and CDR2 SNEGSKA come from the germline V gene (reference sequence). CDR3: CSASDRGAEAFF. The CDR3 DNA sequence: TGCAGTGCTAGCGATCGGGGGGCTGAAGCTTTCTTT.

The chain combines TRBV10-3 with TRBJ1-1; the match to TRBD1 covers 8 bases. Trimming removed 2 bases from V and 6 bases from J; junction bases left unmatched: 5. In germline, CDR1 is ENHRY, CDR2 SYGVKD. The CDR3 runs to 14 residues. In DNA form, the CDR3 reads TGTGCCATCAGTGAGAAACAGGGGGGGTCTGAAGCTTTCTTT. Protein: CAISEKQGGSEAFF.

This clonotype was found a few times. V is TRBV7-3 and J is TRBJ2-7; possible D gene TRBD1, 7 bases. This CDR3 region has 15 residues. Trimming left V 2 bases short and J 4 bases short, with 15 bases between. Per the germline V gene, CDR1 is SGHTA and CDR2 is FQGTGA. In DNA, the CDR3 is TGTGCCAGCAGCTTATCACAGGGGAGGCCGTACGAGCAGTACTTC. It encodes CASSLSQGRPYEQYF.

As concerns this clonotype: A much more abundant neighbour one base away suggests this may be a read error. The chain combines TRBV6-2 or TRBV6-3 with TRBJ2-7, with 8 bases matching TRBD1. CDR1 and CDR2 from the germline V gene are MNHEY and SVGEGT. V lost 6 bases and J lost 0; bases outside the gene matches: 7. The CDR3 consists of 15 residues. CDR3 loop: CASRKTGESSYEQYF. The DNA of the CDR3 is TGTGCCAGCAGGAAGACAGGGGAGAGCTCCTACGAGCAGTACTTC.

This clonotype has only a few counts. An end of the junction differs from the germline gene, which may be a read error. The chain recombines TRBV6-1 with TRBJ2-1; D uncertain. The CDR3 length is 11 residues. The germline CDR1 and CDR2 sequences are MNHNS and SASEGT. CDR3 coding DNA: TGTGCCAGCAATGAATACAATGAGCAGTTCTTC. Its translation is CASNEYNEQFF.

In this sample, this clonotype turned up many times. The chain uses TRBV27 and TRBJ1-2; TRBD1 matches at 12 bases. V shed 6 bases and J 1 base; nucleotides not matched to a gene: 15. Germline assignment: CDR1 MNHEY and CDR2 SMNVEV (reference sequence). CDR3 length: 19 residues. The CDR3 DNA sequence: TGTGCCAGCAGCCCTCGTATCATAGGGACAGGGGGCTTTAACTATGGCTACACCTTC. Amino acids: CASSPRIIGTGGFNYGYTF.

The chain joins TRBV28 to TRBJ1-2, with D possibly matching TRBD1 (5 bases). V dropped 7 bases and J dropped 6 bases, with 15 bases sitting between them. CDR1 and CDR2 (germline): MDHEN, SYDVKM. The CDR3 length is 13 residues. The CDR3 DNA reads TGTGCCAGCAAGGGCGGGGGGTTTCATGGCTACACCTTC. Translated: CASKGGGFHGYTF.

The chain employs TRBV12-3 or TRBV12-4 and TRBJ2-5; TRBD1 matches 11 bases. The junction had 9 bases not matched to a gene; V was cut back by 5 bases and J by 7 bases. This CDR3 region has 15 residues. The CDR3 DNA sequence: TGTGCCAGCAGTCTCGCCGGGACAGGGGGAGGGACCCAGTACTTC. This encodes CASSLAGTGGGTQYF.

The CDR3 bases are TGCAGTGCTAGACAAGACAGGCTAGATACGCAGTATTTT. Translation: CSARQDRLDTQYF. The chain couples TRBV20-1 to TRBJ2-3, with a weak D call TRBD1 (6 bases). CDR1 is DFQATT and CDR2 is SNEGSKA in the germline V gene (reference sequence). The CDR3 is 13 residues long. V was trimmed by 2 bases and J by 5 bases, leaving 11 bases between them.

The chain is built from TRBV5-1 and TRBJ2-1; D uncertain. V dropped 4 bases and J dropped 0 bases, with 14 bases sitting between them. CDR3 length: 16 amino acids. Germline CDR1 SGHRS, CDR2 YFSETQ. Here the CDR3 DNA reads TGCGCCAGCAGCCAGGAACATAGTAGCTCCTACAATGAGCAGTTCTTC. The encoded protein is CASSQEHSSSYNEQFF. Variable domain in full (rest from reference TRBV5-1 and TRBJ2-1): KAGVTQTPRYLIKTRGQQVTLSCSPISGHRSVSWYQQTPGQGLQFLFEYFSETQRNKGNFPGRFSGRQFSNSRSEMNVSTLELGDSALYLCASSQEHSSSYNEQFFGPGTRLTVL.

The chain is built from TRBV20-1 and TRBJ2-1; perhaps TRBD2 as D (6 bases). Germline values: CDR1 DFQATT, CDR2 SNEGSKA (reference sequence). V lost 4 bases and J 8 bases, leaving 9 bases between the germline ends. The CDR3 contains 11 residues. The CDR3 here is CSATSAYEQFF. The CDR3 DNA sequence: TGCAGTGCTACTAGCGCCTATGAGCAGTTCTTC.

Only one count was recorded for this clonotype. The rearrangement uses TRBV9 and TRBJ2-2; D gene unclear. The CDR3 has 16 amino acids. Between the trimmed V and J ends, which lost 4 bases and 2 bases, there was a span of 15 bases. CDR1 SGDLS and CDR2 YYNGEE come from the germline V gene. CDR3 loop: CASSQSFPTNTGELFF. The CDR3, as DNA: TGTGCCAGCAGCCAATCCTTCCCGACAAACACCGGGGAGCTGTTTTTT.

The chain links TRBV19 to TRBJ2-2, with TRBD2 identical over 11 bases. With 6 bases clipped from V and 6 bases from J, the junction kept 12 bases outside the gene matches. The CDR3 extends over 17 amino acids. The germline gives CDR1 LNHDA, CDR2 SQIVND (reference sequence). DNA for the CDR3: TGTGCCAGTAGAGAACTAGCGGGAGCCCCATACGCCGGGGAGCTGTTTTTT. This sequence encodes CASRELAGAPYAGELFF.

The chain employs TRBV20-1 and TRBJ1-2; 7 nucleotides agree with TRBD1. With V trimmed by 4 bases and J by 3 bases, 2 bases remained unmatched. The CDR3 runs 12 residues. Germline V gives CDR1 DFQATT, CDR2 SNEGSKA (reference sequence). The CDR3 bases are TGCAGTGCTAAGGGACAGTACTATGGCTACACCTTC. It yields the protein CSAKGQYYGYTF.

V is TRBV9 and J is TRBJ2-7; 8 bases are a match to TRBD1. With 3 bases clipped from V and 6 bases from J, the junction kept 8 bases outside the gene matches. Per the germline V gene, CDR1 is SGDLS and CDR2 is YYNGEE. The CDR3 contains 14 residues. DNA of the CDR3: TGTGCCAGCAGCGCCCAGACAGGGGTCGGCGAGCAGTACTTC. Its protein is CASSAQTGVGEQYF.

This clonotype occurred once. The chain is built from TRBV7-9 and TRBJ2-3, with 12 bases matching TRBD2. Germline trimming cut 5 bases from V and 0 bases from J; bases unmatched to any gene: 15. The CDR3 extends over 20 amino acids. Germline CDR1 reads SEHNR; CDR2 reads FQNEAQ (reference sequence). The CDR3, as DNA: TGTGCCAGCAGCCCCAGGATGGGCTTACTAGCGGGAGGTAGCACAGATACGCAGTATTTT. As protein: CASSPRMGLLAGGSTDTQYF.

This chain links TRBV6-2 or TRBV6-3 with TRBJ1-4, with 7 positions matching TRBD1. CDR1 MNHEY and CDR2 SVGEGT come from the germline V gene. V shed 7 bases and J 8 bases; nucleotides not matched to a gene: 13. CDR3 size: 15 residues. The CDR3 nucleotides read TGTGCCAGCACCACAGGACAGGCCGAGGGCGAAAAACTGTTTTTT. This translates into CASTTGQAEGEKLFF.